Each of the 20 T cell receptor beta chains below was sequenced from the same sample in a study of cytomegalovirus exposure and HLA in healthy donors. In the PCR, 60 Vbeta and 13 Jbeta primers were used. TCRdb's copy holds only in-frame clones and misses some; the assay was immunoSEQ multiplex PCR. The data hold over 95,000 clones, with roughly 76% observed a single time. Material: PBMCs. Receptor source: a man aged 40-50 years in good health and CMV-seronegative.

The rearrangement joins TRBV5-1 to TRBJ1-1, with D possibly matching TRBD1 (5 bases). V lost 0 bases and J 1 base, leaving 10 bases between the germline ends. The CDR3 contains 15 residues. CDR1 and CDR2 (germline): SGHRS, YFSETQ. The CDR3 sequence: CASSLVRQGNTEAFF. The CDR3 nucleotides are TGCGCCAGCAGCTTGGTCAGGCAGGGGAACACTGAAGCTTTCTTT.

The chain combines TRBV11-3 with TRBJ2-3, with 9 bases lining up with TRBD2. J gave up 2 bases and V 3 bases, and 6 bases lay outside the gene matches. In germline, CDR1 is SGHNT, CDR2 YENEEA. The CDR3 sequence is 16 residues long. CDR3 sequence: CASSLGPSGTTDTQYF. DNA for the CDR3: TGTGCCAGCAGCTTGGGGCCTAGCGGGACCACAGATACGCAGTATTTT.

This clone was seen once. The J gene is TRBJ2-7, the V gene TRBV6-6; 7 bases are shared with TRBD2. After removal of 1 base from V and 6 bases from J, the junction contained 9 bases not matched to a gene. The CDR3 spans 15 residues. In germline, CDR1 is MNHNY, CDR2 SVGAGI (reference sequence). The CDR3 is CASSYLGQGGGEQYF. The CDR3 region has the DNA TGTGCCAGCAGTTACTTAGGGCAGGGCGGGGGCGAGCAGTACTTC.

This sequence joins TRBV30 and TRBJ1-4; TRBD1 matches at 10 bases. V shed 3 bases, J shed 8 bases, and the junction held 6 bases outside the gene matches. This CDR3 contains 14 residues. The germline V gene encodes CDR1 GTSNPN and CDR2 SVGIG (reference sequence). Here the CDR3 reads CAWRSGTGDEKLFF. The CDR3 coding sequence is TGTGCCTGGAGATCTGGGACAGGGGACGAAAAACTGTTTTTT. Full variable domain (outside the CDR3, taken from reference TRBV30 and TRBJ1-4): SQTIHQWPATLVQPVGSPLSLECTVEGTSNPNLYWYRQAAGRGLQLLFYSVGIGQISSEVPQNLSASRPQDRQFILSSKKLLLSDSGFYLCAWRSGTGDEKLFFGSGTQLSVL.

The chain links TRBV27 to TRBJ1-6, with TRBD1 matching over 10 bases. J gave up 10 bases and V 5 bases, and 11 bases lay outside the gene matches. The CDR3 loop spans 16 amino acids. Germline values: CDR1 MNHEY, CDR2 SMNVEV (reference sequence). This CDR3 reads CASSPQPGQGYSPLHF. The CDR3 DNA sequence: TGTGCCAGCAGTCCCCAACCGGGACAGGGGTACTCACCCCTCCACTTT.

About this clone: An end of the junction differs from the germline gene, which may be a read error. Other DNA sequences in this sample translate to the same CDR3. The CDR3 is CASSLPRVGTPYGYTF. The DNA of the CDR3 is TGCGCCAGTAGCTTGCCACGGGTGGGGACTCCCTATGGCTACACCTTC. The chain couples TRBV5-1 to TRBJ1-2; the D gene is possibly TRBD1 (5 bases). Germline values: CDR1 SGHRS, CDR2 YFSETQ. There are 16 residues in the CDR3.

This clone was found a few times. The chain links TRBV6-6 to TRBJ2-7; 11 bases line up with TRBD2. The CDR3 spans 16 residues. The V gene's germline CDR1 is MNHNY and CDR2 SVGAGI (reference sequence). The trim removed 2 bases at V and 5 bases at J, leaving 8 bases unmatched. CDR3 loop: CASSYTLAGEEHEQYF. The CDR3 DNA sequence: TGTGCCAGCAGTTACACACTAGCGGGAGAAGAGCACGAGCAGTACTTC.

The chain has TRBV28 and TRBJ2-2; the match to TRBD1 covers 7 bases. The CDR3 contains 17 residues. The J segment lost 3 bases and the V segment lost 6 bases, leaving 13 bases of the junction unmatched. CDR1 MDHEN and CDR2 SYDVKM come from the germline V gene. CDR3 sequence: CASRPQTGLLHTGELFF. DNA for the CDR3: TGTGCCAGCAGGCCACAGACAGGGCTATTGCACACCGGGGAGCTGTTTTTT.

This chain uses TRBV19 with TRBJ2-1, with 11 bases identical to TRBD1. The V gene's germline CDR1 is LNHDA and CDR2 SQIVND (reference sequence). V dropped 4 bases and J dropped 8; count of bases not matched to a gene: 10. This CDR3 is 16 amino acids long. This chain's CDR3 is CASSRRDRGERDEQFF. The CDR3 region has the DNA TGTGCCAGTAGTAGAAGGGACAGGGGGGAGAGGGATGAGCAGTTCTTC.

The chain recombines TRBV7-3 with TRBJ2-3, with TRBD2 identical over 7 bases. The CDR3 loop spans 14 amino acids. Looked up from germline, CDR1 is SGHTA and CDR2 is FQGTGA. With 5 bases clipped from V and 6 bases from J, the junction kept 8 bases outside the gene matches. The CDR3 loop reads CASSPGLAVDTQYF. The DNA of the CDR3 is TGTGCCAGCAGCCCCGGGCTAGCGGTGGATACGCAGTATTTT.

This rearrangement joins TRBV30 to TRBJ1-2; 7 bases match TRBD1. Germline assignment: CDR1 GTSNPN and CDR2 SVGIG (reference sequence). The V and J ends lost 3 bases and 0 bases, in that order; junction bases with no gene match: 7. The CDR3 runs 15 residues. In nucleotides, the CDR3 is TGTGCCTGGAGCAGCAGGGACAGTTCTAACTATGGCTACACCTTC. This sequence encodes CAWSSRDSSNYGYTF.

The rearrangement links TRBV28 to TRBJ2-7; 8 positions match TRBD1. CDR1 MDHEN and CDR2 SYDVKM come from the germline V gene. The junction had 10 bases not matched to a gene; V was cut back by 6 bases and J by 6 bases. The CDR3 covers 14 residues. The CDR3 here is CASRTYRGVFEQYF. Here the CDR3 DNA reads TGTGCCAGCAGGACGTACAGGGGGGTGTTCGAGCAGTACTTC.

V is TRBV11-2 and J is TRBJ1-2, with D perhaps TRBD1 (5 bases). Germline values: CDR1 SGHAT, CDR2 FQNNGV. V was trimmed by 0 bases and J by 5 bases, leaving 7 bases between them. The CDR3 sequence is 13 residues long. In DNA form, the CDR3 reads TGTGCCAGCAGCTTAGATCGGGGGTATGGCTACACCTTC. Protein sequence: CASSLDRGYGYTF.

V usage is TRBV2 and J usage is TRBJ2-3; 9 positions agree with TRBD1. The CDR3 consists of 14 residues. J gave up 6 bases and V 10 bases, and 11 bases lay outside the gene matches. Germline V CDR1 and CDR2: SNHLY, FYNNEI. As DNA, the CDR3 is TGTGCCACAACCGGGACAGGGAGGGAGGATACGCAGTATTTT. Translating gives CATTGTGREDTQYF.

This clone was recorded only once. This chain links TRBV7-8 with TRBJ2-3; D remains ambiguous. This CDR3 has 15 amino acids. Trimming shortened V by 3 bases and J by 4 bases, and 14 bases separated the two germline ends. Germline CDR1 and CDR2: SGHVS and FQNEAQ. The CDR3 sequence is CASSFLLGSSDTQYF. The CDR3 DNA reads TGTGCCAGCAGCTTTCTCCTCGGGTCTTCAGATACGCAGTATTTT.

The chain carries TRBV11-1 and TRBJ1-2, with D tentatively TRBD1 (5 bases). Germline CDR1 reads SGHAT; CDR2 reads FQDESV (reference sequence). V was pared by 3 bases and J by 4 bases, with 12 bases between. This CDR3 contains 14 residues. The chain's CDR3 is CASSFRGTGYGYTF. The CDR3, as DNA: TGTGCCAGCAGCTTTCGGGGGACCGGCTATGGCTACACCTTC.

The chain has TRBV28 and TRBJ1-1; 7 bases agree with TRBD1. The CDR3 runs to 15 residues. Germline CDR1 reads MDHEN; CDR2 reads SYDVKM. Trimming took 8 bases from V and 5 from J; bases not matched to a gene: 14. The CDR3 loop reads CASLPLKGAETEAFF. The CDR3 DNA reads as TGTGCCAGCTTACCTCTGAAGGGGGCGGAGACTGAAGCTTTCTTT. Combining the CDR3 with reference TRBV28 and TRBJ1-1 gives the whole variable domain DVKVTQSSRYLVKRTGEKVFLECVQDMDHENMFWYRQDPGLGLRLIYFSYDVKMKEKGDIPEGYSVSREKKERFSLILESASTNQTSMYLCASLPLKGAETEAFFGQGTRLTVV.

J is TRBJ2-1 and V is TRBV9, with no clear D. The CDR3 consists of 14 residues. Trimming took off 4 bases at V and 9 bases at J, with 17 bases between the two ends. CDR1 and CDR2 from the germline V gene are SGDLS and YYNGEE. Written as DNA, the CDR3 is TGTGCCAGCAGCTCTTGGTCCCAATCGGGTGAGCAGTTCTTC. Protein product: CASSSWSQSGEQFF.

The DNA for the CDR3 is TGCGCCAGCAGCACCACGGGGGGGGTCTCCTACGAGCAGTACTTC. This translates into CASSTTGGVSYEQYF. The V gene is TRBV5-1, the J gene TRBJ2-7; 8 positions agree with TRBD2. Looked up from germline, CDR1 is SGHRS and CDR2 is YFSETQ. The trim removed 4 bases at V and 0 bases at J, leaving 6 bases unmatched. CDR3 length equals 15 residues.

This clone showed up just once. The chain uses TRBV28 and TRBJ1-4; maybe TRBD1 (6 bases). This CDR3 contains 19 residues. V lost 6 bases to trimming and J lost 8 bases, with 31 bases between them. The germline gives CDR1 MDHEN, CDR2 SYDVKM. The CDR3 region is CASRGTSGPRGSWVEKLFF. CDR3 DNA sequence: TGTGCCAGCAGAGGAACGTCGGGACCCAGGGGTAGCTGGGTAGAAAAACTGTTTTTT.